Reported below is one T cell receptor beta chain. Trimming took off 8 bases at V and 8 bases at J, with 15 bases between the two ends. This CDR3 has 13 amino acids. Germline V CDR1 and CDR2: MRHNA, SNTAGT. These data come from a study of blood T cell repertoires in COVID-19. The table came from immunoSEQ multiplex PCR; TCRdb's copy has only in-frame clones and leaves some out. The sample lists roughly 100,000 clones, around 75% seen once, with approximately 0.88% in the top ten. The sequence was collected from a human donor with acute or convalescent COVID-19. The donor label of this sample is uncertain. Sequenced sample: peripheral blood. The chain has TRBV6-4 and TRBJ1-4; D gene unclear. The CDR3 reads CASSDSLGEKLFF. The CDR3 DNA follows: TGTGCCAGCTCGGACTCCCTGGGGGAAAAACTGTTTTTT.